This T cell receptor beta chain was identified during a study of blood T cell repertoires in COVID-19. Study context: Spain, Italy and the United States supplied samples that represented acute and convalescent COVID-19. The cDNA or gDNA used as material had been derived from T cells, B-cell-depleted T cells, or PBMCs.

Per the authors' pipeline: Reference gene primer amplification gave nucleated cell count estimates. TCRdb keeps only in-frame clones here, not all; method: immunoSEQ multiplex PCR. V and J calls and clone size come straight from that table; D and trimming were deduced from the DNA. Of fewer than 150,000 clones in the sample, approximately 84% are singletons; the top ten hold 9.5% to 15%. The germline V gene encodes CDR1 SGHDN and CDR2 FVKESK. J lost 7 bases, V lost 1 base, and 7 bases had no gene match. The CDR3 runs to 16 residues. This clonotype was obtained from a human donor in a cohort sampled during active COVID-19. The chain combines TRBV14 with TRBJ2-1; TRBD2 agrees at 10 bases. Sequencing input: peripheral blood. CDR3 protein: CASSQGASGGFNEQFF. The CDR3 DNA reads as TGTGCCAGCAGCCAAGGCGCTAGCGGGGGTTTTAATGAGCAGTTCTTC.